This T cell receptor beta chain stems from a study of blood T cell repertoires in COVID-19. As for the study in general: There were acute and convalescent COVID-19 samples, and they came from the United States, Italy and Spain.

Recruited during active infection, patients (from Seattle) were subsequently followed longitudinally. TCRdb keeps only in-frame clones here, not all; method: immunoSEQ multiplex PCR. This table holds roughly 180,000 clones, 79% found once. Germline V gives CDR1 SEHNR, CDR2 FQNEAQ (reference sequence). The CDR3 consists of 14 residues. V was shortened by 5 bases and J by 6 bases, with 13 bases between the two germline ends. This sequence originates from a woman aged 60-70 years with COVID-19, enrolled during active disease. The sample consisted of peripheral blood. The chain uses TRBV7-9 and TRBJ2-2; D is uncertain. CDR3 residues: CASSPVGVAGELFF. CDR3 DNA: TGTGCCAGCAGCCCGGTAGGAGTCGCCGGGGAGCTGTTTTTT.